The 18 T cell receptor beta chains below come from one sample, sequenced in a study of shared clonotypes between healthy human individuals. Naive CD8 cells were CD45RO-negative, positively selected for CCR7, excluding terminally differentiated effector memory CD45RA+ cells. Some clones are missing from TCRdb's copy, which holds only in-frame ones; the method was immunoSEQ multiplex PCR. The sample has around 2,000,000 clones, about 93% seen once. Sequences were obtained from naive CD8+ T cells from PBMCs. The receptors originated from a man between 18 and 29 years old in good health. Some clones in this sample may be carry-over from other donors' samples.

The V call is TRBV7-8, the J call TRBJ2-1; 13 positions match TRBD2. This CDR3 contains 20 residues. Germline trimming cut 2 bases from V and 2 bases from J; bases unmatched to any gene: 12. Germline CDR1 reads SGHVS; CDR2 reads FQNEAQ. Written as DNA, the CDR3 is TGTGCCAGCAGCTTACCCAACTGGACTAGCGGGAGTCTTGCCTACAATGAGCAGTTCTTC. This gives the protein CASSLPNWTSGSLAYNEQFF.

The rearrangement joins TRBV10-3 to TRBJ1-1; TRBD1 agrees at 7 bases. The V segment lost 3 bases and the J segment 4 bases; nucleotides outside the gene matches: 5. The CDR3 covers 14 residues. Germline assignment: CDR1 ENHRY and CDR2 SYGVKD. The CDR3 loop is CAISDQTGPTEAFF. The DNA of the CDR3 is TGTGCCATCAGTGACCAGACAGGGCCCACTGAAGCTTTCTTT.

As regards this clone: Within the sample, other DNA sequences also encode this same CDR3. This chain uses TRBV6-5 with TRBJ2-7; 9 bases align to TRBD1. The V and J ends lost 0 bases and 4 bases, in that order; junction bases with no gene match: 1. CDR3 length equals 14 residues. Germline V gene lookup returns CDR1 MNHEY and CDR2 SVGAGI. The CDR3 coding sequence is TGTGCCAGCAGTTACTCAGACAGGGGGTACGAGCAGTACTTC. Protein: CASSYSDRGYEQYF.

The V and J genes are TRBV5-8 and TRBJ1-5, with D uncertain. This CDR3 contains 13 residues. The V gene lost 2 bases and the J gene lost 0 bases, with 3 bases spanning the gap. Germline lookup yields CDR1 SGHTS and CDR2 YDEGEE. CDR3 sequence reads: CASSFYSNQPQHF. CDR3 DNA sequence: TGTGCCAGCAGCTTCTATAGCAATCAGCCCCAGCATTTT.

V usage is TRBV27 and J usage is TRBJ2-7; D is unresolved. This CDR3 is built from 15 residues. The V end lost 6 bases, the J end lost 6 bases, and 21 bases lay between the germline ends. The germline CDR1 and CDR2 sequences are MNHEY and SMNVEV (reference sequence). The DNA of the CDR3 is TGTGCCAGCAGAAAGGCGAGACAAGCCCCCACCGAGCAGTACTTC. It translates to CASRKARQAPTEQYF.

V is TRBV7-9 and J is TRBJ1-1, with D possibly being TRBD1 (6 bases). Germline CDR1 reads SEHNR; CDR2 reads FQNEAQ (reference sequence). This CDR3 contains 14 residues. V was clipped by 5 bases and J by 5 bases, with 15 bases between them. The CDR3 nucleotides are TGTGCCAGCAGCCTAAGACAGGTAAAGACTGAAGCTTTCTTT. Amino acid sequence: CASSLRQVKTEAFF.

This rearrangement joins TRBV10-3 to TRBJ2-1; TRBD2 matches at 12 bases. Germline CDR1 and CDR2: ENHRY and SYGVKD. Trimming took 6 bases from V and 8 from J; bases not matched to a gene: 11. The CDR3 sequence is 16 residues long. The CDR3 DNA sequence: TGTGCCATCAGCAGGGCGACTAGCGGGAGTAACTATGAGCAGTTCTTC. This codes for CAISRATSGSNYEQFF.

As concerns this clone: A far larger clone differs by one base, so this is likely a read error. The sample has other DNA sequences that encode this CDR3 too. The gene calls are TRBV13 and TRBJ2-3; D unclear. V was cut by 0 bases and J by 4 bases, with 2 bases left in between. Germline CDR1 and CDR2: PRHDT and FYEKMQ (reference sequence). This CDR3 spans 12 amino acids. The CDR3 DNA follows: TGTGCCAGCAGCTTAGGGGCAGATACGCAGTATTTT. Protein product: CASSLGADTQYF.

The rearrangement joins TRBV7-7 to TRBJ2-7; D possibly corresponds to TRBD2 (5 bases). The germline V gene encodes CDR1 SSHAT and CDR2 FNYEAQ (reference sequence). Trimming took off 5 bases at V and 0 bases at J, with 8 bases between the two ends. The CDR3 is 13 amino acids. In DNA, the CDR3 is TGTGCCAGCAGCCCAGACTACTCCTACGAGCAGTACTTC. Translating it yields CASSPDYSYEQYF.

V is TRBV10-3 and J is TRBJ2-7; TRBD2 might be the D (5 bases). CDR1 and CDR2 from the germline V gene are ENHRY and SYGVKD. The CDR3 length is 13 residues. The V gene lost 6 bases and the J gene lost 2 bases, with 11 bases spanning the gap. Written as DNA, the CDR3 is TGTGCCATCAGGGCCCCCGGGGCCTACGAGCAGTACTTC. It is translated as CAIRAPGAYEQYF.

This clone has only one observation. The chain employs TRBV27 and TRBJ1-1, with D possibly matching TRBD1 (5 bases). This CDR3 region has 17 residues. V lost 3 bases and J 4 bases, leaving 21 bases between the germline ends. Per the germline V gene, CDR1 is MNHEY and CDR2 is SMNVEV (reference sequence). This chain's CDR3 is CASSFLPGPEKGTEAFF. The DNA for the CDR3 is TGTGCCAGCAGTTTCCTCCCGGGACCCGAGAAGGGCACTGAAGCTTTCTTT.

The chain links TRBV28 to TRBJ2-5, with D unresolved. V was pared by 1 base and J by 0 bases, with 12 bases between. Germline lookup yields CDR1 MDHEN and CDR2 SYDVKM. The CDR3 loop spans 16 amino acids. CDR3 sequence: CASSLSASKYQETQYF. The CDR3 region has the DNA TGTGCCAGCAGTTTATCGGCCAGCAAATACCAAGAGACCCAGTACTTC.

The rearrangement joins TRBV19 to TRBJ2-7; 12 bases fit TRBD2. Trimming took 6 bases from V and 4 from J; bases not matched to a gene: 7. Germline V gene lookup returns CDR1 LNHDA and CDR2 SQIVND (reference sequence). This CDR3 is 15 amino acids long. The CDR3 loop reads CASRGTSGRSYEQYF. CDR3 in DNA: TGTGCCAGTAGAGGTACTAGCGGGAGGTCTTACGAGCAGTACTTC.

This chain joins TRBV4-1 and TRBJ2-1; 10 bases align to TRBD2. This CDR3 spans 15 amino acids. Trimming removed 4 bases from V and 8 bases from J; junction bases left unmatched: 8. CDR1 MGHRA and CDR2 YSYEKL come from the germline V gene. CDR3 residues: CASSRSLAGAYEQFF. CDR3 bases: TGCGCCAGCAGCCGATCCCTAGCGGGAGCCTATGAGCAGTTCTTC.

The rearrangement joins TRBV6-1 to TRBJ2-7, with a weak D call TRBD1 (6 bases). Germline V gene sequence: CDR1 MNHNS, CDR2 SASEGT. The CDR3 length is 11 residues. DNA of the CDR3: TGTGCACAGGGTAGCGCCTACGAGCAGTACTTC. Amino acid sequence: CAQGSAYEQYF.

The chain employs TRBV10-3 and TRBJ1-5; maybe TRBD1 (5 bases). CDR3 size: 13 residues. Germline lookup yields CDR1 ENHRY and CDR2 SYGVKD. Between the trimmed V and J ends, which lost 6 bases and 4 bases, there was a span of 10 bases. The CDR3 loop is CAIRGTANQPQHF. The CDR3 DNA sequence: TGTGCCATCAGGGGGACGGCTAATCAGCCCCAGCATTTT.

The chain uses TRBV7-9 and TRBJ1-1; 9 bases map to TRBD1. V lost 1 base and J lost 4; bases outside the gene matches: 1. The CDR3 is 14 residues long. Germline CDR1 and CDR2: SEHNR and FQNEAQ (reference sequence). In DNA form, the CDR3 reads TGTGCCAGCAGCTTAGTACAGGGGGCCACTGAAGCTTTCTTT. Translating gives CASSLVQGATEAFF.

The J gene is TRBJ2-1, the V gene TRBV27, with 7 bases matching TRBD1. V trimming: 8 bases; J trimming: 15 bases; junction bases outside the gene matches: 10. This CDR3 contains 11 residues. Germline loops: CDR1 MNHEY, CDR2 SMNVEV (reference sequence). Here the CDR3 reads CASFTAGTVFF. CDR3 coding DNA: TGTGCCAGCTTTACCGCCGGGACAGTGTTCTTC.